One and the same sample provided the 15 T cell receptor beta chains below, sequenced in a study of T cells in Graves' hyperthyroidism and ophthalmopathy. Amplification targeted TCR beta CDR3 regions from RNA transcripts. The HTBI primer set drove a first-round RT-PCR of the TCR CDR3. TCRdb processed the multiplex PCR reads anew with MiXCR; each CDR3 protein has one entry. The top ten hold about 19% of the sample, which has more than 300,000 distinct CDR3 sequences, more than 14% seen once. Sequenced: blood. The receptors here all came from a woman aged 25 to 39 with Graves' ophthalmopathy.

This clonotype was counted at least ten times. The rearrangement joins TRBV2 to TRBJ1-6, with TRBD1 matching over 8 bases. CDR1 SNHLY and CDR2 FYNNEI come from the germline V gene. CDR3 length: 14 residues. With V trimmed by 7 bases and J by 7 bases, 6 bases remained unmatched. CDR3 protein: CASTGQGGNSPLHF. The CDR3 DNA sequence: TGTGCCAGCACAGGACAGGGCGGAAATTCACCCCTCCACTTT.

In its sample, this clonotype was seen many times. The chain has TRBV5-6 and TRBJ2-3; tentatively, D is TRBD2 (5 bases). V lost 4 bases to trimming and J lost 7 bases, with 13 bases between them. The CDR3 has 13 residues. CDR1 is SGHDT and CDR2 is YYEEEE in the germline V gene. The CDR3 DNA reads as TGTGCCAGCAGCGACGGGCCGGGGAATACGCAGTATTTT. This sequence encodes CASSDGPGNTQYF.

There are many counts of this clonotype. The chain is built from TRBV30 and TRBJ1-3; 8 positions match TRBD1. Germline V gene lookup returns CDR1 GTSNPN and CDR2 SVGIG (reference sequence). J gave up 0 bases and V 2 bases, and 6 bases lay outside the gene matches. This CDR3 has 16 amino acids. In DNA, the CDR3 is TGTGCCTGGAGTAACGGACAGGGCAACTCTGGAAACACCATATATTTT. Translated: CAWSNGQGNSGNTIYF.

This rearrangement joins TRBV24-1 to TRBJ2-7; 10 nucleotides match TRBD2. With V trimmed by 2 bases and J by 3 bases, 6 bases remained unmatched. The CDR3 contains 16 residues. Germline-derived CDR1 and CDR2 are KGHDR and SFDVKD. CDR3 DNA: TGTGCCACCAGTGATTGGGCTAGCGGGGGCAACTACGAGCAGTACTTC. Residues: CATSDWASGGNYEQYF.

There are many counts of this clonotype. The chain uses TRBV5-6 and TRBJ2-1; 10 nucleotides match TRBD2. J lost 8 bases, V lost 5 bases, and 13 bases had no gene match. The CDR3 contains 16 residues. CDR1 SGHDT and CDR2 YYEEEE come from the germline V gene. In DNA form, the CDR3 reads TGTGCCAGCAGGCAGCGGGGGGGCCGGGGTGTCGATGAGCAGTTCTTC. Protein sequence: CASRQRGGRGVDEQFF.

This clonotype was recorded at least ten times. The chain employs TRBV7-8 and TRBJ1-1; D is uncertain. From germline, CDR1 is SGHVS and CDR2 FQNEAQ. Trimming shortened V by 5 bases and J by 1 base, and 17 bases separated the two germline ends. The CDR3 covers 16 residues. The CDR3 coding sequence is TGTGCCAGCAGCCTAACAGAACCCCGAACGAACACTGAAGCTTTCTTT. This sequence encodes CASSLTEPRTNTEAFF.

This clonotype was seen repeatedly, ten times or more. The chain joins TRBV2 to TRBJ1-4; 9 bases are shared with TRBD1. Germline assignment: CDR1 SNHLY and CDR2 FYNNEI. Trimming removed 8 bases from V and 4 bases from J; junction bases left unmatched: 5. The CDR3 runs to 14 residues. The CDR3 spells CASRKDRGNEKLFF. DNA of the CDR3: TGTGCCAGCCGGAAGGACAGGGGTAATGAAAAACTGTTTTTT.

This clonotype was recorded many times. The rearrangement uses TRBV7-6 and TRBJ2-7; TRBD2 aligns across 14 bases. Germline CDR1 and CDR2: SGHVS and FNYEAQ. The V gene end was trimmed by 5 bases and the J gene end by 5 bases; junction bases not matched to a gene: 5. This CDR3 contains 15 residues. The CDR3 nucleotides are TGTGCCAGCAGCCCGGGACTAGCGGGGGCCCACGAGCAGTACTTC. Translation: CASSPGLAGAHEQYF.

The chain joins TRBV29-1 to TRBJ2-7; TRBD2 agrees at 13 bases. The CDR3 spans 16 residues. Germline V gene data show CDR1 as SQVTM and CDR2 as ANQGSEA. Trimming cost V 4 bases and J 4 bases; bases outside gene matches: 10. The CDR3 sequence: CSVVGLAGAPIYEQYF. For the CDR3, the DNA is TGCAGCGTTGTTGGACTAGCGGGGGCTCCGATTTACGAGCAGTACTTC.

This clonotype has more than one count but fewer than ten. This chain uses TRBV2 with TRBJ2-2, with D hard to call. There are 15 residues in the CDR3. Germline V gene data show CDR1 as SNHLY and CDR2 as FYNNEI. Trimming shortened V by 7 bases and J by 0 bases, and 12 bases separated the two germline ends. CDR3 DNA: TGTGCCAGCACCCCCCTGGTCGCGAACACCGGGGAGCTGTTTTTT. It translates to CASTPLVANTGELFF.

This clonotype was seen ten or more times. CDR3 amino acids: CASSPGRNEQFF. The CDR3 DNA follows: TGTGCCAGCTCACCGGGCCGCAATGAGCAGTTCTTC. This chain uses TRBV18 with TRBJ2-1, with unresolved D. Per the germline V gene, CDR1 is KGHSH and CDR2 is LQKENI. The CDR3 spans 12 residues. The ends were cut back, 3 bases at V and 6 bases at J, with 6 bases in the middle.

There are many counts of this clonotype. CDR3 sequence (DNA): TGTGCCAGCAGCCCCGGACAGGGGGTCCTCCGGCAAGAGACCCAGTACTTC. Its protein is CASSPGQGVLRQETQYF. The chain employs TRBV7-9 and TRBJ2-5; 10 bases fit TRBD1. This CDR3 has 17 amino acids. Germline V lookup: CDR1 SEHNR, CDR2 FQNEAQ (reference sequence). V shed 5 bases, J shed 2 bases, and the junction held 11 bases outside the gene matches.

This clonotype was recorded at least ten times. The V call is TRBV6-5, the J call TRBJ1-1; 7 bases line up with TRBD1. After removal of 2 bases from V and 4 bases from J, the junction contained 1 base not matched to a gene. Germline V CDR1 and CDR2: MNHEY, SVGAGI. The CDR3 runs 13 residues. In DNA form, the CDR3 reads TGTGCCAGCAGTTACAACAGGGGCACTGAAGCTTTCTTT. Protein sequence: CASSYNRGTEAFF.

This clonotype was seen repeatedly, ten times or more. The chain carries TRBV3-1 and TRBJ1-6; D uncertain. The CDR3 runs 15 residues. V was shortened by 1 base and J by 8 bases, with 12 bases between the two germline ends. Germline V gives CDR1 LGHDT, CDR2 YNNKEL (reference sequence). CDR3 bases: TGTGCCAGCAGCCAAGGTGCCACGGGTGATTCACCCCTCCACTTT. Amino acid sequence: CASSQGATGDSPLHF.

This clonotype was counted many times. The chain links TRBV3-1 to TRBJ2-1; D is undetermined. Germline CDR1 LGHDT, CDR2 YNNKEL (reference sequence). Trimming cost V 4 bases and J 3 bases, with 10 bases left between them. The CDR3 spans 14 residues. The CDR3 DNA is TGTGCCAGCAGCCCTCTCGGGTACTACAATGAGCAGTTCTTC. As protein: CASSPLGYYNEQFF.